One and the same sample provided the 31 T cell receptor beta chains below, sequenced in a study of cytotoxic CD8 clonotypes in ibrutinib-treated CLL. The data were produced by immunoSEQ multiplex PCR, yet TCRdb's version contains in-frame clones alone and is incomplete. The sample contains approximately 46,000 clones, about 70% of which appear only once. The sequencing here drew on PBMCs, taken after 12 months of ibrutinib treatment. Receptor source: a human donor with chronic lymphocytic leukemia.

The genes are TRBV30 and TRBJ1-5, with D uncertain. V lost 3 bases to trimming and J lost 3 bases, with 12 bases between them. This CDR3 is built from 14 residues. From germline, CDR1 is GTSNPN and CDR2 SVGIG (reference sequence). CDR3 nucleotides: TGTGCCTGGAGCAAATTAGAGTTCAATCAGCCCCAGCATTTT. Its translation: CAWSKLEFNQPQHF.

The chain is built from TRBV4-2 and TRBJ1-2, with 7 bases fitting TRBD1. The CDR3 length is 16 residues. CDR1 is LGHNA and CDR2 is YNFKEQ in the germline V gene. V lost 0 bases, J lost 4 bases, and 8 bases stayed unmatched. CDR3 protein: CASSQDRSGGFYGYTF. DNA for the CDR3: TGTGCCAGCAGCCAAGATAGGTCAGGGGGTTTCTATGGCTACACCTTC.

This clone was detected only a few times. The CDR3 bases are TGTGCCAGCAGTCCTCTAGCGGGAAGTGAGCAGTTCTTC. Residues: CASSPLAGSEQFF. V gene TRBV27 combines with J gene TRBJ2-1; TRBD2 aligns across 9 bases. Germline CDR1 reads MNHEY; CDR2 reads SMNVEV (reference sequence). V lost 5 bases, J lost 9 bases, and 5 bases stayed unmatched. The CDR3 has 13 amino acids.

This rearrangement joins TRBV6-1 to TRBJ2-7; a weak D match, TRBD2 (7 bases). Deletions cut 0 bases from V and 1 base from J, with 13 bases between. Germline V gene lookup returns CDR1 MNHNS and CDR2 SASEGT. The CDR3 sequence is 16 residues long. This CDR3 is CASSEARGTSSYEQYF. CDR3 DNA: TGTGCCAGCAGTGAAGCGCGGGGGACATCATCCTACGAGCAGTACTTC.

The CDR3, as DNA: TGCGCCAGCAGTCAGACAGGGGTGGCCACCGGGGAGCTGTTTTTT. It is translated as CASSQTGVATGELFF. The chain links TRBV10-1 to TRBJ2-2; TRBD1 matches 8 bases. The CDR3 spans 15 residues. Germline CDR1 reads WNHNN; CDR2 reads SYGVQD (reference sequence). V was pared by 5 bases and J by 4 bases, with 6 bases of the junction left unmatched.

The CDR3 loop is CASSLGREGEQFF. In nucleotides, the CDR3 is TGTGCCAGCAGCTTAGGCCGGGAAGGTGAGCAGTTCTTC. The J gene is TRBJ2-1, the V gene TRBV13; possibly TRBD2 for D (5 bases). V lost 0 bases to trimming and J lost 9 bases, with 9 bases between them. The CDR3 is made up of 13 amino acids. Looked up from germline, CDR1 is PRHDT and CDR2 is FYEKMQ (reference sequence).

This clone appeared a few times. This sequence joins TRBV27 and TRBJ2-1; D perhaps matches TRBD1 (6 bases). Germline lookup yields CDR1 MNHEY and CDR2 SMNVEV (reference sequence). The length of the CDR3 is 16 residues. V was clipped by 4 bases and J by 2 bases, with 15 bases between them. In DNA form, the CDR3 reads TGTGCCAGCAGTTCTCAGTTCAGGGGTACCTACAATGAGCAGTTCTTC. Protein product: CASSSQFRGTYNEQFF.

The rearrangement uses TRBV5-1 and TRBJ1-4, with D possibly being TRBD1 (5 bases). V shed 1 base and J shed 8 bases, with 12 bases lying between them. Germline CDR1 reads SGHRS; CDR2 reads YFSETQ. The CDR3 has 14 residues. The CDR3 here is CASSLFQGKEKLFF. The CDR3 DNA reads as TGCGCCAGCAGCTTGTTTCAGGGAAAGGAAAAACTGTTTTTT.

There are a few counts of this clone. The chain combines TRBV7-2 with TRBJ2-7; 9 bases are a match to TRBD1. Germline V gene sequence: CDR1 SGHTA, CDR2 FQGNSA. V gave up 4 bases and J gave up 2 bases; unmatched junction bases: 3. This CDR3 has 14 amino acids. The CDR3 sequence: CASSYGQGTYEQYF. Here the CDR3 DNA reads TGTGCCAGCAGCTACGGACAGGGGACCTACGAGCAGTACTTC.

There are a few counts of this clone. The gene calls are TRBV7-2 and TRBJ2-2; tentative D call: TRBD2 (5 bases). This CDR3 has 14 amino acids. The germline gives CDR1 SGHTA, CDR2 FQGNSA. Trimming stripped 5 bases from V and 6 bases from J, with 13 bases between. CDR3 coding DNA: TGTGCCAGCAGCCCCCGAACTAGGCCCGGGGAGCTGTTTTTT. It specifies CASSPRTRPGELFF.

This chain links TRBV6-5 with TRBJ1-1; D remains unclear. Per the germline V gene, CDR1 is MNHEY and CDR2 is SVGAGI. Trimming cost V 8 bases and J 1 base, with 11 bases left between them. The CDR3 runs 13 residues. The CDR3 DNA follows: TGTGCCAGCTCCCCTACGGGGAACACTGAAGCTTTCTTT. Translated, it gives CASSPTGNTEAFF.

This clone was seen more than once but under ten times. The V and J genes are TRBV5-8 and TRBJ2-1; D perhaps matches TRBD2 (5 bases). In germline, CDR1 is SGHTS, CDR2 YDEGEE. The CDR3 totals 12 residues. With 5 bases removed from V and 10 bases from J, the gap between germline ends came to 13 bases. The CDR3 DNA follows: TGTGCCAGCAGGTTTCTAGCACGGGAGCAGTTCTTC. This codes for CASRFLAREQFF.

The chain carries TRBV6-8 and TRBJ2-5; D remains ambiguous. Germline V gene data show CDR1 as MNHGY and CDR2 as SAAAGT. The length of the CDR3 is 10 residues. The V gene lost 6 bases and the J gene lost 5 bases, with 4 bases spanning the gap. CDR3 in DNA: TGTGCCAGCAGGACGGAGACCCAGTACTTC. It yields the protein CASRTETQYF.

The chain links TRBV19 to TRBJ1-2; the D gene is possibly TRBD1 (6 bases). The CDR3 loop spans 14 amino acids. Trimming pared 8 bases from V and 8 bases from J, leaving 21 bases between. Germline V gene lookup returns CDR1 LNHDA and CDR2 SQIVND (reference sequence). The CDR3 nucleotides read TGTGCCAGTTCGGGACGGGGGCGGCTTCAAGGCTACACCTTC. Protein product: CASSGRGRLQGYTF. Together with reference TRBV19 and TRBJ1-2, the CDR3 gives the full variable domain: DGGITQSPKYLFRKEGQNVTLSCEQNLNHDAMYWYRQDPGQGLRLIYYSQIVNDFQKGDIAEGYSVSREKKESFPLTVTSAQKNPTAFYLCASSGRGRLQGYTFGSGTRLTVV.

The V call is TRBV18, the J call TRBJ1-1; D gene uncertain. The CDR3 is 13 amino acids. V was cut by 3 bases and J by 1 base, with 6 bases left in between. Germline V lookup: CDR1 KGHSH, CDR2 LQKENI. DNA of the CDR3: TGTGCCAGCTCACCGAACAGGAACACTGAAGCTTTCTTT. It is translated as CASSPNRNTEAFF.

V is TRBV6-6 and J is TRBJ2-3; the match to TRBD2 covers 7 bases. The germline gives CDR1 MNHNY, CDR2 SVGAGI (reference sequence). This CDR3 contains 12 residues. With V trimmed by 7 bases and J by 4 bases, 2 bases remained unmatched. The DNA of the CDR3 is TGTGCCAGCACAGCGGGACCAGATACGCAGTATTTT. It codes for CASTAGPDTQYF.

The chain combines TRBV29-1 with TRBJ2-5, with a weak D call TRBD1 (6 bases). Germline CDR1 SQVTM, CDR2 ANQGSEA. V lost 4 bases and J lost 2, with 20 bases in between. The CDR3 extends over 16 amino acids. CDR3 amino acids: CSVVLLRQAVQETQYF. Written as DNA, the CDR3 is TGCAGCGTTGTCCTTCTAAGACAGGCAGTACAAGAGACCCAGTACTTC.

The V call is TRBV18, the J call TRBJ2-2, with D uncertain. The V end lost 0 bases, the J end lost 4 bases, and 9 bases lay between the germline ends. Germline V gene data show CDR1 as KGHSH and CDR2 as LQKENI. There are 15 residues in the CDR3. CDR3 coding DNA: TGTGCCAGCTCACCACCGGGTTGGGGCACCGGGGAGCTGTTTTTT. Its protein product is CASSPPGWGTGELFF.

The chain joins TRBV11-1 to TRBJ2-1, with 13 bases identical to TRBD2. The germline gives CDR1 SGHAT, CDR2 FQDESV (reference sequence). This CDR3 comprises 15 residues. V trimming: 8 bases; J trimming: 7 bases; junction bases outside the gene matches: 8. The CDR3 reads CASGVGTSGTNEQFF. The CDR3 DNA reads as TGTGCCAGCGGAGTAGGGACTAGCGGGACAAATGAGCAGTTCTTC. Drawing the rest from reference TRBV11-1 and TRBJ2-1, the complete variable domain is EAEVAQSPRYKITEKSQAVAFWCDPISGHATLYWYRQILGQGPELLVQFQDESVVDDSQLPKDRFSAERLKGVDSTLKIQPAELGDSAMYLCASGVGTSGTNEQFFGPGTRLTVL.

This chain uses TRBV4-1 with TRBJ2-5; 7 nucleotides align to TRBD2. Per the germline V gene, CDR1 is MGHRA and CDR2 is YSYEKL. With 1 base clipped from V and 5 bases from J, the junction kept 13 bases outside the gene matches. CDR3 length: 17 residues. As DNA, the CDR3 is TGCGCCAGCAGCCAAGCAATACGAGGCGGGAGTTATGAGACCCAGTACTTC. Its translation: CASSQAIRGGSYETQYF.

The rearrangement joins TRBV7-9 to TRBJ1-1; no definite D call. CDR3 length: 13 amino acids. Deletions cut 2 bases from V and 0 bases from J, with 4 bases between. Germline CDR1 and CDR2: SEHNR and FQNEAQ (reference sequence). CDR3: CASSLPLNTEAFF. The CDR3 bases are TGTGCCAGCAGCTTACCGCTGAACACTGAAGCTTTCTTT. Combining the CDR3 with reference TRBV7-9 and TRBJ1-1 gives the whole variable domain DTGVSQNPRHKITKRGQNVTFRCDPISEHNRLYWYRQTLGQGPEFLTYFQNEAQLEKSRLLSDRFSAERPKGSFSTLEIQRTEQGDSAMYLCASSLPLNTEAFFGQGTRLTVV.

The chain has TRBV28 and TRBJ2-6, with D possibly matching TRBD1 (6 bases). The V end was cut by 4 bases, the J end by 2 bases, with 12 bases between. CDR1 and CDR2 from the germline V gene are MDHEN and SYDVKM. The CDR3 spans 16 residues. In DNA, the CDR3 is TGTGCCAGCAGTTCATCAGGGGCCCCTGGGGCCAACGTCCTGACTTTC. This sequence encodes CASSSSGAPGANVLTF. The full variable domain, completed using reference TRBV28 and TRBJ2-6, is DVKVTQSSRYLVKRTGEKVFLECVQDMDHENMFWYRQDPGLGLRLIYFSYDVKMKEKGDIPEGYSVSREKKERFSLILESASTNQTSMYLCASSSSGAPGANVLTFGAGSRLTVL.

V usage is TRBV6-5 and J usage is TRBJ2-1, with 13 bases fitting TRBD2. The CDR3 consists of 14 residues. Germline assignment: CDR1 MNHEY and CDR2 SVGAGI. After removal of 7 bases from V and 12 bases from J, the junction contained 9 bases not matched to a gene. The DNA for the CDR3 is TGTGCCAGCAAACCGGGACTAGCGGGAAGGGGGCAGTTCTTC. Residues: CASKPGLAGRGQFF.

The CDR3 nucleotides read TGTGCCAGCAGTTTCACTAGCGGGAGGGCCGGTGAGCAGTTCTTC. It is translated as CASSFTSGRAGEQFF. The chain recombines TRBV7-2 with TRBJ2-1, with 13 bases lining up with TRBD2. The germline V gene has CDR1 SGHTA and CDR2 FQGNSA. The J segment lost 9 bases and the V segment lost 6 bases, leaving 8 bases of the junction unmatched. This CDR3 contains 15 residues.

This clone was seen a single time. V gene TRBV7-9 combines with J gene TRBJ1-3; D gene unclear. CDR3 length: 14 amino acids. With 3 bases removed from V and 4 bases from J, the gap between germline ends came to 10 bases. The germline gives CDR1 SEHNR, CDR2 FQNEAQ (reference sequence). Here the CDR3 DNA reads TGTGCCAGCAGCTTTGACACCCTAGGAAACACCATATATTTT. It is translated as CASSFDTLGNTIYF.

The genes are TRBV6-5 and TRBJ1-2, with D unclear. The V and J ends lost 8 bases and 4 bases respectively, with 11 bases between them. This CDR3 is built from 12 residues. From germline, CDR1 is MNHEY and CDR2 SVGAGI. As DNA, the CDR3 is TGTGCCAGCTTAACCACCGGCTATGGCTACACCTTC. This codes for CASLTTGYGYTF.

This rearrangement joins TRBV9 to TRBJ2-2; D ambiguous. Germline loops: CDR1 SGDLS, CDR2 YYNGEE. Trimming removed 4 bases from V and 3 bases from J, with 4 bases in between. This CDR3 has 12 residues. DNA of the CDR3: TGTGCCAGCAGCTCTTACACCGGGGAGCTGTTTTTT. Its protein is CASSSYTGELFF.

This chain joins TRBV9 and TRBJ1-4; D may be TRBD1 (6 bases). V was trimmed by 0 bases and J by 6 bases, leaving 12 bases between them. The CDR3 runs 15 residues. Looked up from germline, CDR1 is SGDLS and CDR2 is YYNGEE. The CDR3: CASSVGTVDHEKLFF. Here the CDR3 DNA reads TGTGCCAGCAGCGTAGGGACAGTAGATCATGAAAAACTGTTTTTT.

The J gene is TRBJ2-5, the V gene TRBV28, with D perhaps given as TRBD1 or TRBD2 (6 bases each). Germline loops: CDR1 MDHEN, CDR2 SYDVKM. Trimming took off 3 bases at V and 5 bases at J, with 22 bases between the two ends. CDR3 size: 17 residues. DNA for the CDR3: TGTGCCAGCAGTTTCCGTCCCCTCCGGGGGCCTGGTGAGACCCAGTACTTC. Translating gives CASSFRPLRGPGETQYF.

This chain uses TRBV9 with TRBJ2-7, with 9 nucleotides matching TRBD1. Germline V CDR1 and CDR2: SGDLS, YYNGEE. The CDR3 runs to 15 residues. The V segment lost 3 bases and the J segment 3 bases; nucleotides outside the gene matches: 7. CDR3 in DNA: TGTGCCAGCAGCGCGGGTCCGGGACAGGGCTACGAGCAGTACTTC. Encoded protein: CASSAGPGQGYEQYF.

The chain recombines TRBV27 with TRBJ1-4; D remains unclear. V was shortened by 3 bases and J by 2 bases, with 1 base between the two germline ends. This CDR3 comprises 12 residues. Germline CDR1 and CDR2: MNHEY and SMNVEV (reference sequence). This chain's CDR3 is CASSFTNEKLFF. CDR3 nucleotides: TGTGCCAGCAGTTTTACTAATGAAAAACTGTTTTTT.